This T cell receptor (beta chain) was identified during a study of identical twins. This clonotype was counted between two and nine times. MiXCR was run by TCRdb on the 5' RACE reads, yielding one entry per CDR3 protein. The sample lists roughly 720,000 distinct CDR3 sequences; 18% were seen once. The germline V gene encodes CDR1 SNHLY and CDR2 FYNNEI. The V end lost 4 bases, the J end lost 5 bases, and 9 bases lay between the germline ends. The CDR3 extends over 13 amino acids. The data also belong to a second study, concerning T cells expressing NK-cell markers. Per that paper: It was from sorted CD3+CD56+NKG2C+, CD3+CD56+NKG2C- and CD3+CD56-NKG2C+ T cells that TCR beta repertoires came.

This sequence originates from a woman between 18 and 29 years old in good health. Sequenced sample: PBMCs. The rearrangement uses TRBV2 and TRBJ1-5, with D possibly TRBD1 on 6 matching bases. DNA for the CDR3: TGTGCCAGCAGTGTGTGGGGGCATCAGCCCCAGCATTTT. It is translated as CASSVWGHQPQHF.